This TCR beta chain was sequenced during a study of T cell responses to AZD1222 COVID-19 vaccine. General study findings and limits: Along spike, vaccine-associated CD4 TCRs were found throughout, with dominance at 160-218 and 743-854.

CDR1 and CDR2 from the germline V gene are SGDLS and YYNGEE. The length of the CDR3 is 14 residues. V gave up 3 bases and J gave up 5 bases; unmatched junction bases: 7. In regard to this clone: Its antigen remains unidentified.

The table came from immunoSEQ multiplex PCR; TCRdb's copy has only in-frame clones and leaves some out. This sample has about 140,000 clones, with about 87% found just once. Sequencing used peripheral blood, obtained on day 0 of AZD1222 vaccination. The chain joins TRBV9 to TRBJ2-7; 8 bases match TRBD2. The sequence derives from an adult in good health. The CDR3 sequence is CASSGGTRRDEQYF. The DNA of the CDR3 is TGTGCCAGCAGCGGAGGGACTAGGAGGGACGAGCAGTACTTC.